This T cell receptor beta chain was sequenced during a study of human T cells and chemical hapten exposure. Time point here: healthy volunteer bleed at 6 weeks. The total RNA was obtained from whole blood that was not fractionated. The study used a library that attached unique molecular identifiers to individual cDNA molecules. Each CDR3 protein gets one entry after TCRdb re-called the RACE reads with MiXCR. In the table there are 65,000 to 80,000 distinct CDR3 sequences, over 8.5% of which are singletons. The CDR3 sequence is 16 residues long. With 1 base removed from V and 2 bases from J, the gap between germline ends came to 11 bases. Germline lookup yields CDR1 SEHNR and CDR2 FQNEAQ (reference sequence).

This receptor was obtained from a male donor in good health. Some clones in this sample may be carry-over from other donors' samples. Sequenced: whole blood. The chain uses TRBV7-9 and TRBJ1-4, with D possibly being TRBD1 (5 bases). The CDR3 DNA reads as TGTGCCAGCAGCTTAGGCAGGGTTGTGACTAATGAAAAACTGTTTTTT. Translated: CASSLGRVVTNEKLFF. The full variable domain, completed using reference TRBV7-9 and TRBJ1-4, is DTGVSQNPRHKITKRGQNVTFRCDPISEHNRLYWYRQTLGQGPEFLTYFQNEAQLEKSRLLSDRFSAERPKGSFSTLEIQRTEQGDSAMYLCASSLGRVVTNEKLFFGSGTQLSVL.